This entry concerns a single TCR beta chain. As yet, its antigen is unknown. CDR3 length equals 15 residues. V shed 5 bases, J shed 4 bases, and the junction held 10 bases outside the gene matches. Germline V lookup: CDR1 SEHNR, CDR2 FQNEAQ (reference sequence). This specimen belongs to a study of cytomegalovirus exposure and HLA in healthy donors. Primers for the PCR totalled 60 Vbeta and 13 Jbeta. Repertoires were generated with immunoSEQ multiplex PCR, while TCRdb's copy carries only in-frame clones and drops some. The sample carries approximately 95,000 clones, approximately 72% recorded once. Study-wide findings and caveats: Segments of the TCR beta V type were, in most cases, productive about 87% or about 30% of the time in an earlier analysis. An apparent linkage of common viral pathogens to several of the most significant clusters emerged in a later analysis. Researchers catalogued over 150 TCR beta chains as cytomegalovirus-associated.

This receptor was obtained from a man younger than 35 in good health and CMV-seropositive. The chain carries TRBV7-9 and TRBJ1-1; TRBD1 aligns across 7 bases. Sequencing was carried out using PBMCs. CDR3 amino acids: CASSGRDSGGTEAFF. CDR3 nucleotide sequence: TGTGCCAGCAGCGGCAGGGACAGTGGAGGCACTGAAGCTTTCTTT.